This paragraph covers one TCR beta chain sequence. Per the original data handling: From reference gene primer amplification, estimates of nucleated cell counts were derived. Only in-frame clones appear in the TCRdb table, and some are missing; sequencing was by immunoSEQ multiplex PCR. V and J calls and clone size are copied from that table; D and trimming were computed from the DNA. The profile shows 51,000 or so clones, about 90% of them singletons. J gave up 2 bases and V 0 bases, and 4 bases lay outside the gene matches. Germline lookup yields CDR1 SGHTA and CDR2 FQGNSA. This CDR3 has 15 amino acids. The data were taken from a study of blood T cell repertoires in COVID-19.

This TCR derives from an elderly man with active or convalescent COVID-19. V and J are TRBV7-2 and TRBJ2-7; 7 positions agree with TRBD2. The source material was peripheral blood. Here the CDR3 DNA reads TGTGCCAGCAGCTTAGCGACTAGCCAGGCCTACGAGCAGTACTTC. It codes for CASSLATSQAYEQYF.